Described below is a single T cell receptor beta chain sequence and its context. The CDR3 goes on 3 residues after the read ends, and that part is filled in from the germline J gene. The entry originates in a study of T cells in women clearing cervical HPV infection. Study-wide context: Control women cleared a single incident HPV16 infection within 12 months.

Germline CDR1 and CDR2: MDHEN and SYDVKM. The J segment lost 5 bases and the V segment lost 4 bases, leaving 12 bases of the junction unmatched. The CDR3 consists of 16 residues. Prevalent HPV16 infections were excluded; only incident single HPV16 infections included. Assay: immunoSEQ multiplex PCR; the TCRdb copy retains only in-frame clones and omits some. This table holds 25,000 to 30,000 clones. The chain links TRBV28 to TRBJ1-1; 8 nucleotides agree with TRBD1. Sequenced: blood buffy coat. This sequence was found in a woman between 18 and 70 years old with a cervical HPV16 infection that either progressed to CIN3+ or cleared (not recorded which). CDR3 in amino acids: CASSSPGTGRGTEAFF. The covered CDR3 bases are TGTGCCAGCAGTTCCCCAGGGACAGGCAGAGGGACTGAA.